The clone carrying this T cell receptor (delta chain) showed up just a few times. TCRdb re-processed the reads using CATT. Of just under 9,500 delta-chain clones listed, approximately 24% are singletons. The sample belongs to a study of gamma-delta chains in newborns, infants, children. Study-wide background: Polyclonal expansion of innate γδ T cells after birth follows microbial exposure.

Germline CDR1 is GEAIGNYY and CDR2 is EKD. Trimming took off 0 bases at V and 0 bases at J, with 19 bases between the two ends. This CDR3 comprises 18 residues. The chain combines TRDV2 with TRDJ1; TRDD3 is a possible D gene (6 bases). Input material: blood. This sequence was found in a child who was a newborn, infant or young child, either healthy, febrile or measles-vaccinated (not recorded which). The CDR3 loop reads CACDTLSSGARDTDKLIF. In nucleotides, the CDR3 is TGTGCCTGTGACACCTTATCCTCTGGGGCTCGGGACACCGATAAACTCATCTTT.